The entry that follows covers one T cell receptor (beta chain) sequence. Its antigen is still unknown. TCRdb's table, derived via immunoSEQ multiplex PCR, lists solely in-frame clones and lacks some. Altogether nearly 110,000 clones are present, approximately 90% being singletons, with the ten largest covering about 1.2%. Trimming took off 10 bases at V and 4 bases at J, with 11 bases between the two ends. CDR3 length: 12 residues. Germline V gene lookup returns CDR1 MDHEN and CDR2 SYDVKM. The data originate from a study of OX40 agonist ivuxolimab in advanced cancers. About the study: Patients' therapy was ivuxolimab, an antibody that acts as an agonist of OX40 (CD134).

Study findings and constraints: More expanded clones were found, on average, in CD8+ than in CD4+ T cells.

This TCR was sampled from an adult with an advanced solid tumor such as melanoma, head and neck, liver or kidney cancer. The V call is TRBV28, the J call TRBJ1-5; TRBD1 is a possible D gene (6 bases). The input for sequencing was CD4+ or CD8+ T cells sorted from blood, taken in a trial of the OX40 agonist ivuxolimab. The CDR3 protein is CATVQGNQPQHF. CDR3 coding DNA: TGTGCCACGGTTCAGGGGAATCAGCCCCAGCATTTT.